A single T cell receptor (beta chain) is shown here with its context. Its target is unknown. Sequenced by immunoSEQ multiplex PCR; TCRdb stores in-frame clones only, minus some. The sample lists fewer than 400,000 clones, around 84% seen once, with roughly 1.9% in the top ten. Treatment described: 15 to 20 received Ad26.COV2.S at low or high dose, single or two shots; 5 received placebo; per-sample allocation not given. At day 63 after the first vaccine or placebo injection, samples were drawn. These data come from a study of Ad26.COV2.S vaccination and SARS-CoV-2 variants. Looking at the study overall: Donor was in the COV1001 Ad26.COV2.S trial arm.

Findings and limits, study-wide: After vaccination, reports described spike-specific CD8+ and CD4+ T cell responses as showing substantial breadth. Quantification of TCR breadth and depth may have yielded underestimates of total T cell responses.

The sequencing here drew on peripheral blood, taken in a trial of Ad26.COV2.S vaccine versus placebo. The sequence derives from a person between 18 and 60 years old who received the Ad26.COV2.S COVID-19 vaccine or a placebo.

This chain's CDR3 is CASSLGSQGEQFF. In nucleotides, the CDR3 is TGTGCCAGCAGCTTAGGAAGTCAAGGTGAGCAGTTCTTC. This rearrangement joins TRBV7-9 to TRBJ2-1; no reliable D call. CDR3 length: 13 amino acids. The V and J ends lost 1 base and 9 bases respectively, with 10 bases between them. The germline V gene has CDR1 SEHNR and CDR2 FQNEAQ (reference sequence).